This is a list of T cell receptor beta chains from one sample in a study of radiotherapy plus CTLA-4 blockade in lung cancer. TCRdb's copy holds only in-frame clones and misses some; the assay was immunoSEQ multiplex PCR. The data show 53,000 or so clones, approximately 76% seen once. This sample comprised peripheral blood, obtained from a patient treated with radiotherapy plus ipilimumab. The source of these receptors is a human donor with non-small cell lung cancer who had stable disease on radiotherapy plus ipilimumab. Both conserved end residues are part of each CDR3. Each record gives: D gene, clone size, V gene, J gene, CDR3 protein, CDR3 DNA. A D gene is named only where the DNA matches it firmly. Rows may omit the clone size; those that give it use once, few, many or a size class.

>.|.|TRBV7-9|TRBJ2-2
CASRGLGTGELFF
TGTGCCAGCAGAGGGCTAGGGACCGGGGAGCTGTTTTTT
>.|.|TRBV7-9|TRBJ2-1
CASSSPRPWGEQFF
TGTGCCAGCAGCTCTCCCCGGCCTTGGGGGGAGCAGTTCTTC
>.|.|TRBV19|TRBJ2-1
CASSLPGPHNEQFF
TGTGCCAGTAGTCTTCCGGGACCCCACAATGAGCAGTTCTTC
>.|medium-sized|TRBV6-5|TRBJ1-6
CASRPDTGYNSPLHF
TGTGCCAGCAGACCTGACACAGGGTATAATTCACCCCTCCACTTT
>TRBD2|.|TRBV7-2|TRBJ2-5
CASSQRGGPETQYF
TGTGCCAGCAGCCAGCGGGGGGGCCCAGAGACCCAGTACTTC
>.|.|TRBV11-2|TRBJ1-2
CASSLNRGTNYGYTF
TGTGCCAGCAGCTTAAATCGGGGAACTAACTATGGCTACACCTTC
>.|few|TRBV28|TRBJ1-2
CASSLNRANYGYTF
TGTGCCAGCAGTTTAAACAGGGCTAACTATGGCTACACCTTC
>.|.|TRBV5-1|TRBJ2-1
CASSLGTPGEDNEQFF
TGCGCCAGCAGCTTGGGGACACCCGGAGAAGACAATGAGCAGTTCTTC
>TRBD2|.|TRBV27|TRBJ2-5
CASSSASGFQETQYF
TGTGCCAGCAGTTCGGCTAGCGGGTTCCAAGAGACCCAGTACTTC
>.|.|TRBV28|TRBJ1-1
CASMSRVAGTEAFF
TGTGCCAGCATGTCCCGGGTTGCTGGCACTGAAGCTTTCTTT
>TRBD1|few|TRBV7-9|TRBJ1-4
CASSLATGPNEKLFF
TGTGCCAGCAGCTTAGCGACAGGGCCTAATGAAAAACTGTTTTTT
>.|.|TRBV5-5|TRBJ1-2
CASSLVANYGYTF
TGTGCCAGCAGCTTGGTGGCCAACTATGGCTACACCTTC
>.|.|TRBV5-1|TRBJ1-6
CASTRSLYNSPLHF
TGCGCCAGCACACGGTCGCTCTATAATTCACCCCTCCACTTT
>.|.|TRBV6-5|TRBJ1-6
CASSSTQGSPLHF
TGTGCCAGCAGTTCCACCCAGGGGTCCCCCCTCCACTTT
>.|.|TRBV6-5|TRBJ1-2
CASSYAGGFYGYTF
TGTGCCAGCAGCTATGCGGGGGGATTCTATGGCTACACCTTC
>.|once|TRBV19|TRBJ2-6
CASVPRGGANVLTF
TGTGCCAGCGTACCCAGAGGTGGGGCCAACGTCCTGACTTTC
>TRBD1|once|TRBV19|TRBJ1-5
CASSSGQVGNQPQHF
TGTGCCAGTAGTTCGGGACAGGTGGGCAATCAGCCCCAGCATTTT
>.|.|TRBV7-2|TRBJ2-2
CASSPPGGAFTGELFF
TGTGCCAGCAGCCCCCCAGGGGGGGCCTTCACCGGGGAGCTGTTTTTT
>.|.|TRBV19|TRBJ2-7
CASSQVGSSHEQYF
TGTGCCAGTAGTCAGGTTGGGTCTTCCCACGAGCAGTACTTC
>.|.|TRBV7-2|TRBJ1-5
CASSPTAPNQPQHF
TGTGCCAGCAGCCCGACAGCCCCCAATCAGCCCCAGCATTTT
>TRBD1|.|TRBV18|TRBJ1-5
CASSPRDRDGQPQHF
TGTGCCAGCTCACCACGGGACAGGGACGGTCAGCCCCAGCATTTT
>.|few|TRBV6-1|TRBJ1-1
CASSDRMNTEAFF
TGTGCCAGCAGTGACAGGATGAACACTGAAGCTTTCTTT
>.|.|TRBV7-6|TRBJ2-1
CASSYTEGPNEQFF
TGTGCCAGCAGCTACACCGAGGGGCCCAATGAGCAGTTCTTC
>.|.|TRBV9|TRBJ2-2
CASSVGVGPNTGELFF
TGTGCCAGCAGCGTAGGGGTAGGCCCGAACACCGGGGAGCTGTTTTTT
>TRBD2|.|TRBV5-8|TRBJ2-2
CASSSGLAGFTGELFF
TGTGCCAGCAGCTCGGGACTAGCGGGGTTCACCGGGGAGCTGTTTTTT
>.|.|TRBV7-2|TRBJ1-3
CASSLSPDSSGNTIYF
TGTGCCAGCAGCTTATCCCCGGACAGCTCTGGAAACACCATATATTTT
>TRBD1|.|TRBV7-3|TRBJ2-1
CASRRDRGNEQFF
TGTGCCAGCAGGCGGGACAGGGGCAATGAGCAGTTCTTC
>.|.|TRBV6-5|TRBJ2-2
CASSYSGVSGTGELFF
TGTGCCAGCAGTTACTCAGGGGTTTCGGGCACCGGGGAGCTGTTTTTT
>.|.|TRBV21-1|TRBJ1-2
CASSKGWGDYGYTF
TGTGCCAGCAGCAAAGGGTGGGGGGACTATGGCTACACCTTC
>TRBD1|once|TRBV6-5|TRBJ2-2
CASTLTGGTGELFF
TGTGCCAGCACCTTGACAGGGGGCACCGGGGAGCTGTTTTTT
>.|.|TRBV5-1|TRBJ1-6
CASSLPEAQNSPLHF
TGCGCCAGCAGCTTGCCGGAGGCCCAGAATTCACCCCTCCACTTT
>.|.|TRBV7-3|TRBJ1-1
CASSFGDTEAFF
TGTGCCAGCAGCTTTGGGGACACTGAAGCTTTCTTT
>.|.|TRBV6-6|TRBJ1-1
CASSYGGTRKTEAFF
TGTGCCAGCAGTTACGGCGGAACCCGGAAAACTGAAGCTTTCTTT
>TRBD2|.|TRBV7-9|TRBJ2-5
CASSLLAGGTETQYF
TGTGCCAGCAGCTTACTAGCGGGGGGGACGGAGACCCAGTACTTC
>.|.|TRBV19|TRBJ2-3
CASSIGEPVSTDTQYF
TGTGCCAGTAGTATTGGGGAACCAGTGAGCACAGATACGCAGTATTTT
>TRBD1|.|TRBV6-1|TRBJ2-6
CASSERGQGANVLTF
TGTGCCAGCAGTGAAAGGGGGCAAGGGGCCAACGTCCTGACTTTC
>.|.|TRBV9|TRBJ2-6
CASSARGVPGANVLTF
TGTGCCAGCAGCGCCCGCGGGGTACCCGGGGCCAACGTCCTGACTTTC
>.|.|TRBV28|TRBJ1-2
CASSFDYGYTF
TGTGCCAGCAGTTTCGACTATGGCTACACCTTC
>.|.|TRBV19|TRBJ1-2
CASKNRGYGYTF
TGTGCCAGTAAGAACCGCGGGTATGGCTACACCTTC
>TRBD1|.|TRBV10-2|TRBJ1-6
CASSGRQGAHNSPLHF
TGCGCCAGCAGTGGTCGACAGGGGGCCCATAATTCACCCCTCCACTTT
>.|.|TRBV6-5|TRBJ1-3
CASRPPGGGNTIYF
TGTGCCAGCAGACCCCCCGGGGGGGGAAACACCATATATTTT
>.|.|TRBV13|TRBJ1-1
CASSSKGENTEAFF
TGTGCCAGCAGCAGCAAGGGAGAGAACACTGAAGCTTTCTTT
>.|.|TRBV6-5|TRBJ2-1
CASSADQRSYNEQFF
TGTGCCAGCAGTGCCGACCAACGCTCCTACAATGAGCAGTTCTTC
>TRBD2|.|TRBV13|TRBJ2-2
CASSLGASGVANTGELFF
TGTGCCAGCAGCTTAGGGGCTAGCGGGGTCGCGAACACCGGGGAGCTGTTTTTT
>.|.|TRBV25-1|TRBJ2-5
CASSESGRGETQYF
TGTGCCAGCAGTGAGAGTGGGAGGGGGGAGACCCAGTACTTC
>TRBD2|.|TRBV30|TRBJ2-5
CAWSVGLAGGSGETQYF
TGTGCCTGGAGTGTAGGTCTAGCGGGGGGTTCGGGGGAGACCCAGTACTTC
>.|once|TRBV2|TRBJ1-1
CASRETNTEAFF
TGTGCCAGCAGAGAAACGAACACTGAAGCTTTCTTT
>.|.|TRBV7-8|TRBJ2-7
CASSGFVDEQYF
TGTGCCAGCAGCGGATTTGTGGACGAGCAGTACTTC
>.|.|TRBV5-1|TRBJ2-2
CASSSGSAANTGELFF
TGCGCCAGCAGCTCCGGTTCTGCGGCGAACACCGGGGAGCTGTTTTTT
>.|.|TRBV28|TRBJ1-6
CASSSGGLRSPLHF
TGTGCCAGCAGTTCTGGGGGGCTTCGGTCACCCCTCCACTTT
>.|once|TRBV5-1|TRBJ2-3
CASSFEGRDPYIDTQYF
TGCGCCAGCAGCTTCGAGGGACGGGACCCTTATATAGATACGCAGTATTTT
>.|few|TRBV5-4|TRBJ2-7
CASSLEQVPRGEQYF
TGTGCCAGCAGCTTGGAACAGGTCCCCCGAGGGGAACAGTACTTC
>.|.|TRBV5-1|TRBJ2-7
CASSLAGTTTEEQYF
TGCGCCAGCAGCTTGGCGGGGACGACTACAGAGGAGCAGTACTTC
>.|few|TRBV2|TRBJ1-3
CASRWEGNTIYF
TGTGCCAGCAGATGGGAAGGAAACACCATATATTTT
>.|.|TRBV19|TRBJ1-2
CASSIDRGSREDGYTF
TGTGCCAGTAGTATAGACCGCGGGAGCCGAGAGGATGGCTACACCTTC
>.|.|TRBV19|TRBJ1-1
CASTRAGVTEAFF
TGTGCCAGTACCCGGGCAGGGGTAACTGAAGCTTTCTTT
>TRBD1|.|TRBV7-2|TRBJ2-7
CASSPGQVSSYEQYF
TGTGCCAGCAGCCCCGGACAGGTCTCCTCCTACGAGCAGTACTTC
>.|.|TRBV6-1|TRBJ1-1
CASSEGQINTEAFF
TGTGCCAGCAGTGAAGGGCAGATCAACACTGAAGCTTTCTTT
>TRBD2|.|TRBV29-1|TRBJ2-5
CSVGTSGGLVETQYF
TGCAGCGTAGGGACTAGCGGGGGCCTCGTGGAGACCCAGTACTTC
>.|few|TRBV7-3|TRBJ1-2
CASSLGGRGGYTF
TGTGCCAGCAGCTTAGGAGGGCGGGGGGGCTACACCTTC